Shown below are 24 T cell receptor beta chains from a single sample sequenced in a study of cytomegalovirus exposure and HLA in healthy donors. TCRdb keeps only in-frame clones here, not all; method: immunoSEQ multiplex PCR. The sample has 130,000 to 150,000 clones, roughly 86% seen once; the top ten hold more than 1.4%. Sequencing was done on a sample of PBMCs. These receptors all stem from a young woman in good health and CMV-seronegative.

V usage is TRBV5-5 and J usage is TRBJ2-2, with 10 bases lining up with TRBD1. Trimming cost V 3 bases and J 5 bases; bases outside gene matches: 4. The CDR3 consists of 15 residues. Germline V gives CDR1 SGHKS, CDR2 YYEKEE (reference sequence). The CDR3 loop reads CASSSRTGGTGELFF. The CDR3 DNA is TGTGCCAGCAGCTCTAGGACAGGGGGGACCGGGGAGCTGTTTTTT.

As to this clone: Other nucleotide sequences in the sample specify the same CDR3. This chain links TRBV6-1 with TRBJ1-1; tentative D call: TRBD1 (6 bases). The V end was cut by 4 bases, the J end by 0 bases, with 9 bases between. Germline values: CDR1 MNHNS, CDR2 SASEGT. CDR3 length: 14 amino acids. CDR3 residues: CASSGQGMNTEAFF. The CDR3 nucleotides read TGTGCCAGCAGTGGTCAGGGGATGAACACTGAAGCTTTCTTT.

CDR3 loop: CASSLVGGDSPLHF. In nucleotides, the CDR3 is TGTGCCAGCAGCTTAGTGGGAGGGGATTCACCCCTCCACTTT. The V and J genes are TRBV7-8 and TRBJ1-6; tentative D call: TRBD1 (5 bases). CDR1 is SGHVS, CDR2 FQNEAQ, per germline. The CDR3 runs 14 residues. With 1 base removed from V and 8 bases from J, the gap between germline ends came to 9 bases.

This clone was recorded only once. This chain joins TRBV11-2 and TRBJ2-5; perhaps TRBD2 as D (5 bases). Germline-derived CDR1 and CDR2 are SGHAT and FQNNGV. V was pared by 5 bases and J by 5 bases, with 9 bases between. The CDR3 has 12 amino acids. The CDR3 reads CASSPRDETQYF. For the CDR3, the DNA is TGTGCCAGCAGCCCTCGGGATGAGACCCAGTACTTC.

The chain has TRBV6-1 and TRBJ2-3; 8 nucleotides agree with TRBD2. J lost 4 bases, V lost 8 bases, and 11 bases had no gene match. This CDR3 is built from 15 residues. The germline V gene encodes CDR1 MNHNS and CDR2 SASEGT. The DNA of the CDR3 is TGTGCCAGCGTCTGGACTAGCAGCGGTTCAGATACGCAGTATTTT. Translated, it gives CASVWTSSGSDTQYF.

CDR3 region: CASSIAGQSSYEQYF. CDR3 DNA: TGTGCCAGTAGTATAGCGGGACAGTCCTCCTACGAGCAGTACTTC. The chain joins TRBV19 to TRBJ2-7; 7 bases map to TRBD1. Germline V lookup: CDR1 LNHDA, CDR2 SQIVND (reference sequence). This CDR3 has 15 amino acids. The J segment lost 0 bases and the V segment lost 1 base, leaving 3 bases of the junction unmatched.

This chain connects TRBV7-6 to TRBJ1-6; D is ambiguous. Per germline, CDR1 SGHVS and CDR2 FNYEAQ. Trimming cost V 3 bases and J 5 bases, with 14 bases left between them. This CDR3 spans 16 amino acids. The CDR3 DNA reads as TGTGCCAGCAGCTTGAGGCCGTCGGGTAATAATTCACCCCTCCACTTT. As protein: CASSLRPSGNNSPLHF.

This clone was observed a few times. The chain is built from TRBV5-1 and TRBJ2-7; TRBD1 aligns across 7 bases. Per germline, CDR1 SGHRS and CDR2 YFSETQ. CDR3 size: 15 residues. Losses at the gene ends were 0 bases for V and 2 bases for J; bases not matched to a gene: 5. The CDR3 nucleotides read TGCGCCAGCAGCTTGGCCGGGACAGACGCCTACGAGCAGTACTTC. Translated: CASSLAGTDAYEQYF. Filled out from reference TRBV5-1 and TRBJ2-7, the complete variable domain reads KAGVTQTPRYLIKTRGQQVTLSCSPISGHRSVSWYQQTPGQGLQFLFEYFSETQRNKGNFPGRFSGRQFSNSRSEMNVSTLELGDSALYLCASSLAGTDAYEQYFGPGTRLTVT.

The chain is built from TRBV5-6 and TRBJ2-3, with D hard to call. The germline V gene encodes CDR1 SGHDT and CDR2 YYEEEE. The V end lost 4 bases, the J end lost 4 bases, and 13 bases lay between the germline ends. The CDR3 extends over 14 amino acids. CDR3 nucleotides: TGTGCCAGCAGCCCGGTTTCGGTGGCAGATACGCAGTATTTT. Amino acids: CASSPVSVADTQYF.

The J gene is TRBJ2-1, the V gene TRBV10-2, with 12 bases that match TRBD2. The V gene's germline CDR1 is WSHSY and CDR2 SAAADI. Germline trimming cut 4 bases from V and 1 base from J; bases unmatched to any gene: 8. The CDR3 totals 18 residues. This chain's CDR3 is CASSGPSGGAGSYNEQFF. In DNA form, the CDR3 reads TGCGCCAGCAGTGGTCCTAGCGGGGGGGCTGGATCCTACAATGAGCAGTTCTTC.

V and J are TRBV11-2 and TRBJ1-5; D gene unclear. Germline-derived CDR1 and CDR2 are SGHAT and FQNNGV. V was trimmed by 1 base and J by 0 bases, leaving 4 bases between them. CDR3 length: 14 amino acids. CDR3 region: CASSLAGSNQPQHF. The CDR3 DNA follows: TGTGCCAGCAGCTTAGCGGGTAGCAATCAGCCCCAGCATTTT.

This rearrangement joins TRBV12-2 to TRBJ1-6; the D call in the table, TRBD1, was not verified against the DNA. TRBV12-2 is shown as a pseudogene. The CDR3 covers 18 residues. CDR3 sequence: CASRLETRQPMRNSPLHF. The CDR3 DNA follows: TGTGCAAGTCGCTTAGAAACCAGACAGCCCATGAGGAATTCACCCCTCCACTTT.

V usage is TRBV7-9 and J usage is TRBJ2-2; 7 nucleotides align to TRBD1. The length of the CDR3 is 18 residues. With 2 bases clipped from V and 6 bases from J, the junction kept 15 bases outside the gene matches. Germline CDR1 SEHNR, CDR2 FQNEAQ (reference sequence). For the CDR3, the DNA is TGTGCCAGCAGCTTAATGGCCTCTGTGACAGGGCCGGCCGGGGAGCTGTTTTTT. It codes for CASSLMASVTGPAGELFF. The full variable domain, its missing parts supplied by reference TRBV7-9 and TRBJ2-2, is DTGVSQNPRHKITKRGQNVTFRCDPISEHNRLYWYRQTLGQGPEFLTYFQNEAQLEKSRLLSDRFSAERPKGSFSTLEIQRTEQGDSAMYLCASSLMASVTGPAGELFFGEGSRLTVL.

The CDR3 protein is CAISQYGGQNYGYTF. The CDR3 bases are TGTGCCATCAGTCAATATGGGGGACAGAACTATGGCTACACCTTC. The rearrangement joins TRBV10-3 to TRBJ1-2; the match to TRBD1 covers 7 bases. CDR1 and CDR2 (germline): ENHRY, SYGVKD. This CDR3 comprises 15 residues. V gave up 5 bases and J gave up 2 bases; unmatched junction bases: 8.

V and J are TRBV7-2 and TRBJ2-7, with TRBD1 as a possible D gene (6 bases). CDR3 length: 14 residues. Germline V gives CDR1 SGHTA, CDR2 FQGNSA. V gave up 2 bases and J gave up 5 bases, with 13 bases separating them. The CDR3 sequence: CASSLLSGANEQYF. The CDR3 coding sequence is TGTGCCAGCAGCTTATTGTCAGGGGCGAACGAGCAGTACTTC.

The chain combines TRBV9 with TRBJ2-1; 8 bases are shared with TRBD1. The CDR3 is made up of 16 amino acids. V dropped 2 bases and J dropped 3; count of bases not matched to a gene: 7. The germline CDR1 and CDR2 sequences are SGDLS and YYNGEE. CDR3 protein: CASSVRSGQDYNEQFF. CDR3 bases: TGTGCCAGCAGCGTCCGTTCGGGACAGGACTACAATGAGCAGTTCTTC.

CDR3 region: CASSAPGLPNTGELFF. CDR3 nucleotides: TGTGCCAGTAGTGCTCCGGGACTACCGAACACCGGGGAGCTGTTTTTT. The chain links TRBV19 to TRBJ2-2; TRBD2 aligns across 7 bases. Per the germline V gene, CDR1 is LNHDA and CDR2 is SQIVND (reference sequence). CDR3 length: 16 residues. V lost 5 bases to trimming and J lost 0 bases; unmatched junction nucleotides: 6.

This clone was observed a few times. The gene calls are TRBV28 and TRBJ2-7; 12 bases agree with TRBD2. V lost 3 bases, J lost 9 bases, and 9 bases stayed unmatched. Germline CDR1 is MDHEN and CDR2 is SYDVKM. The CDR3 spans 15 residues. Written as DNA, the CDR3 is TGTGCCAGCAGTTTGCAAACTAGCGGGGGGACGGGGCAGTACTTC. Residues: CASSLQTSGGTGQYF.

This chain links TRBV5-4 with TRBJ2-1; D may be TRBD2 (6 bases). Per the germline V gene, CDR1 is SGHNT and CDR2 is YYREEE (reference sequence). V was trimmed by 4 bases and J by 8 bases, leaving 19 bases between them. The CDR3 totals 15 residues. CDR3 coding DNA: TGTGCCAGCAGCCGCTTCGGTACGGGGGAAGATGAGCAGTTCTTC. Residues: CASSRFGTGEDEQFF.

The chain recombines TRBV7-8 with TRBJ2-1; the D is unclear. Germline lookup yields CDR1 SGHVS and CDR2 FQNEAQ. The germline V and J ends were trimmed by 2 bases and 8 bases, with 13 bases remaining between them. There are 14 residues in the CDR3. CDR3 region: CASSLRLDFDEQFF. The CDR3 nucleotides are TGTGCCAGCAGCTTACGACTCGATTTCGATGAGCAGTTCTTC.

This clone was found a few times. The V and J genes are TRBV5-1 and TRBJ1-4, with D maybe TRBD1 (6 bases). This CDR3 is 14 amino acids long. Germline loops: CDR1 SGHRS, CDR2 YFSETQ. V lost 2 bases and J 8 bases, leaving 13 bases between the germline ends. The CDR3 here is CASSLQGHGEKLFF. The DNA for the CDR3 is TGCGCCAGCAGCTTACAGGGTCACGGGGAAAAACTGTTTTTT.

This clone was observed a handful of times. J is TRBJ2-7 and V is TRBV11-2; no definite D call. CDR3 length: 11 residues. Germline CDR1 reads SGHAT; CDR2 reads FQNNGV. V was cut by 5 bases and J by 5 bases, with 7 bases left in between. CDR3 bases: TGTGCCAGCAGCACCACAGACGAGCAGTACTTC. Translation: CASSTTDEQYF.

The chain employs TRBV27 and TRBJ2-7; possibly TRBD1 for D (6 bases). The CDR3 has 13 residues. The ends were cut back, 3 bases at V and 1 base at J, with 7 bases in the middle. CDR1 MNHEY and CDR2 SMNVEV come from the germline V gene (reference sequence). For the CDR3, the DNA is TGTGCCAGCAGTTTCGGACAGTCCTACGAGCAGTACTTC. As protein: CASSFGQSYEQYF.

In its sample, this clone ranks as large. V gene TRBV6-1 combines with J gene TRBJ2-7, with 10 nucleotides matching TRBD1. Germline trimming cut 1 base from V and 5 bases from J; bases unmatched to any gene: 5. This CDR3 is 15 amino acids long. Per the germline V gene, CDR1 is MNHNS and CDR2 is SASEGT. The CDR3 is CASSEEETGGHEQYF. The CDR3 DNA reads TGTGCCAGCAGTGAAGAGGAGACAGGGGGCCACGAGCAGTACTTC.